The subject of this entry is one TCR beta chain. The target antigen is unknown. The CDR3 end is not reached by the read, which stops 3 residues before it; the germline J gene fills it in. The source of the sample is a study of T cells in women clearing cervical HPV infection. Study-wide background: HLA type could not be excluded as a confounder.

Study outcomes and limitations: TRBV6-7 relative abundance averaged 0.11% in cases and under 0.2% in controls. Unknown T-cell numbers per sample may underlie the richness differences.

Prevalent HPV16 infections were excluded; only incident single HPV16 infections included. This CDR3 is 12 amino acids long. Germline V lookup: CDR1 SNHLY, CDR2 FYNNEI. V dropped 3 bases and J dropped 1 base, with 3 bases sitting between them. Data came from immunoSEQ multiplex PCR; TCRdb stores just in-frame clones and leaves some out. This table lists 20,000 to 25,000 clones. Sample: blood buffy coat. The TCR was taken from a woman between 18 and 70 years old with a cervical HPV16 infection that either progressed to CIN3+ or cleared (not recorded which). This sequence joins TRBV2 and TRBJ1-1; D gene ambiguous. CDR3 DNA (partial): TGTGCCAGCAGTGACCGGAACACTGAA. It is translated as CASSDRNTE. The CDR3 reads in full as CASSDRNTEAFF.